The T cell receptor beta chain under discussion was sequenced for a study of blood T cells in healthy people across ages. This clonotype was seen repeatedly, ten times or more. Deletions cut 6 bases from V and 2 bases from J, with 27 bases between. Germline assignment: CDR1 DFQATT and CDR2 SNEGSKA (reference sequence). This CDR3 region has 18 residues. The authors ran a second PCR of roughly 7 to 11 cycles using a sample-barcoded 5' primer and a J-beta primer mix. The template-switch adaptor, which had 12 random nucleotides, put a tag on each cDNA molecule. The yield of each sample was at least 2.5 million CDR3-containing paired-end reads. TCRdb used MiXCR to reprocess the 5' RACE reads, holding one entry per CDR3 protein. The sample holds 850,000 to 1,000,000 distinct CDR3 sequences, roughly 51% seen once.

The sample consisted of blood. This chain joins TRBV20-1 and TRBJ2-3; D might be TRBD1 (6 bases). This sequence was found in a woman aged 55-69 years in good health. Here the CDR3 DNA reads TGCAGTGCCAGGGGCCCCGCACCGTCAGAGAGTAACACAGATACGCAGTATTTT. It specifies CSARGPAPSESNTDTQYF.